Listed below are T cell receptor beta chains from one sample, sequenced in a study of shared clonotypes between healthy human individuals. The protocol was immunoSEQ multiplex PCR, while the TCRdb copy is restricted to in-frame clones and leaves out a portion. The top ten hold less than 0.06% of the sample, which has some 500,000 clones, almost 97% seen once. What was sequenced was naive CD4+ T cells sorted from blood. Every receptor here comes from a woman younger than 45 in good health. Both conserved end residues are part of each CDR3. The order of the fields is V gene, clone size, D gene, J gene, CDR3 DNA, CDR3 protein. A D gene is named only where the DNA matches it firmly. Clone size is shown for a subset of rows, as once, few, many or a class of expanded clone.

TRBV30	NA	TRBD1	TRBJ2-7	TGTGCCTGGACTCCGCCCGGGACAGGGCGCCACGAGCAGTACTTC	CAWTPPGTGRHEQYF
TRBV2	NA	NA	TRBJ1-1	TGTGCCAGCAGCCGCCCCGGGGCTGGGGTCACTGAAGCTTTCTTT	CASSRPGAGVTEAFF
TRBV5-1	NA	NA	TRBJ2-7	TGCGCCAGCAGCTTGCAAACAGGGACGAACGAGCAGTACTTC	CASSLQTGTNEQYF
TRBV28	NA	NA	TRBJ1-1	TGTGCCAGCAGTTCCGGGCAGAGGAGTGAAGCTTTCTTT	CASSSGQRSEAFF
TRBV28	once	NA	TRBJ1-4	TGTGCCAGCAACTCACTGGGGGTTGAAAAACTGTTTTTT	CASNSLGVEKLFF
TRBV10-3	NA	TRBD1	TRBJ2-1	TGTGCCATCAGTGAGCGGGACAGCTCCTACAATGAGCAGTTCTTC	CAISERDSSYNEQFF
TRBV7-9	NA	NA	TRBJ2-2	TGTGCCAGCAGCTTATCGGGGGCGCAGGGCGGGGAGCTGTTTTTT	CASSLSGAQGGELFF
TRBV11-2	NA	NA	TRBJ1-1	TGTGCCAGCAGTCTAGGGGCAACAATGAACACTGAAGCTTTCTTT	CASSLGATMNTEAFF
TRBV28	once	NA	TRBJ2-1	TGTGCCAGCAGTGATCCCATTTCATCAGGGTTGGTCTACAATGAGCAGTTCTTC	CASSDPISSGLVYNEQFF
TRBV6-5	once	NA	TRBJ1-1	TGTGCCAGCAGTCCTGGGGGCACTGAAGCTTTCTTT	CASSPGGTEAFF
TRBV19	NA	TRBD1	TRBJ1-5	TGTGCCAGTAGTATTTGGGACAGGGGTGACCAGCCCCAGCATTTT	CASSIWDRGDQPQHF
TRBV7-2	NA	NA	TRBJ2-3	TGTGCCAGCAGTCAGCAGGCAGGGGGGTCAGATACGCAGTATTTT	CASSQQAGGSDTQYF
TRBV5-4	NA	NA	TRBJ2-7	TGTGCCAGCAGCTCCCGGGGCCCGATTGTCTCCTACGAGCAGTACTTC	CASSSRGPIVSYEQYF
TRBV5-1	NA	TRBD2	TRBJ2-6	TGCGCCAGCAGCTTCGGGGGGAACTCTGGGGCCAACGTCCTGACTTTC	CASSFGGNSGANVLTF
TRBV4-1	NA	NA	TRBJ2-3	TGCGCCAGCAGCCGGGGCGAGGGCGCAGATACGCAGTATTTT	CASSRGEGADTQYF
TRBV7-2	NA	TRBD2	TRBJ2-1	TGTGCCAGCAGCTTATCTTTGCTAGCGGGAGAATACAATGAGCAGTTCTTC	CASSLSLLAGEYNEQFF
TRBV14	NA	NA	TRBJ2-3	TGTGCCAGCAGCCCTAGGCTTAGGGCCCCCGGAGAGGCAGATACGCAGTATTTT	CASSPRLRAPGEADTQYF
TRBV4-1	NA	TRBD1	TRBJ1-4	TGCGCCAGCAGCCAACGGACAGGGGAAGATTGGGAAAAACTGTTTTTT	CASSQRTGEDWEKLFF
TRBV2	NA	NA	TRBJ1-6	TGTGCCAGCAGTGTGGGACTTCAAAATTCACCCCTCCACTTT	CASSVGLQNSPLHF
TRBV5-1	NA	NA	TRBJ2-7	TGCGCCAGCAGCCTCCTGACTTGGGGAAACTACGAGCAGTACTTC	CASSLLTWGNYEQYF
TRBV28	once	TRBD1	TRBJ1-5	TGTGCCAGCAAGTCGGTCCGGGGACAGGAGCTTCAGCCCCAGCATTTT	CASKSVRGQELQPQHF
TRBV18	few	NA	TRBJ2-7	TGTGCCAGCTCACGTCAGGAGTACGAGCAGTACTTC	CASSRQEYEQYF
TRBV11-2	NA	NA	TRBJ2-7	TGTGCCAGCACCCGTCACGGGAGTAGCTCCTACGAGCAGTACTTC	CASTRHGSSSYEQYF
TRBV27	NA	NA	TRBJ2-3	TGTGCCAGCAGTTTATCGGCGGATACGCAGTATTTT	CASSLSADTQYF
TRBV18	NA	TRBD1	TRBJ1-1	TGTGCCAGCTCACAGGGGACAGGGGGTAACACTGAAGCTTTCTTT	CASSQGTGGNTEAFF
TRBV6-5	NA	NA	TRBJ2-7	TGTGCCAGCTCCCAGAGCGTCTACGAGCAGTACTTC	CASSQSVYEQYF
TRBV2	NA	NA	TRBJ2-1	TGTGCCAGCAGTGAGGTCCGGAGCTCCTACAATGAGCAGTTCTTC	CASSEVRSSYNEQFF
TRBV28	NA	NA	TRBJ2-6	TGTGCCAGCAGAGCCGGACAGACCACTGGGGCCAACGTCCTGACTTTC	CASRAGQTTGANVLTF
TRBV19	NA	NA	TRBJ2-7	TGTGCCAGTAGTATCCCCGGGGCCTCCTACGAGCAGTACTTC	CASSIPGASYEQYF
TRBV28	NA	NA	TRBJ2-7	TGTGCCAGCTCATCTCTCAGCCTAGGGTCCATCGAGCAGTACTTC	CASSSLSLGSIEQYF
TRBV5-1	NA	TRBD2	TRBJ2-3	TGCGCCAGCAGCTTAAGTCTAGCGGGCACAGATACGCAGTATTTT	CASSLSLAGTDTQYF
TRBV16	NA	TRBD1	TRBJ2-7	TGTGCCAGCAGCCAATCGGGGACAGGGGGCGCTTACCGTGGGCAGTACTTC	CASSQSGTGGAYRGQYF
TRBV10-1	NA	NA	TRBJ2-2	TGCGCCAGCAGTGGACTATTGAACACCGGGGAGCTGTTTTTT	CASSGLLNTGELFF
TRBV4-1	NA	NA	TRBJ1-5	TGCGCCAGCAGCCCTCGCCCTGTAGGGTCCGGGGTTAGTGGGGCCCAGCATTTT	CASSPRPVGSGVSGAQHF
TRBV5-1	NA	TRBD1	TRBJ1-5	TGCGCCAGCAGCATCACAGGGGAAGATCAGCCCCAGCATTTT	CASSITGEDQPQHF
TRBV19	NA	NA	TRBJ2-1	TGTGCCAGTAGTATGATTCTCGGGACTTCTACCAATGAGCAGTTCTTC	CASSMILGTSTNEQFF
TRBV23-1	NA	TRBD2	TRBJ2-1	TGCGCCAGCAGTCAAAAAGCGGGACTCCACTACAATGAGCAGTTCTTC	CASSQKAGLHYNEQFF
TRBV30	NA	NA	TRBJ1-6	TGTGCCGCTAGGGTGGGGTCCGGTTCACCCCTCCACTTT	CAARVGSGSPLHF
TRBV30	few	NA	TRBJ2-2	TGTGCCTGGACTCTACAAAACGGGGAGCTGTTTTTT	CAWTLQNGELFF